The 10 T cell receptor beta chains below all came from one sample that was sequenced in a study of CD8 T cells in Susac syndrome. Reverse transcription of roughly 0.45 to 1 ug RNA used random hexamers. TCRdb re-derived calls from the immunoSEQ multiplex PCR reads in MiXCR, one entry per CDR3 protein. The sample shows 110,000 to 150,000 distinct CDR3 sequences, approximately 94% of them seen only once. The sample comprised CD4+ T cells from PBMCs. Receptors originate from a human donor with Susac syndrome.

This sequence joins TRBV20-1 and TRBJ2-7, with a possible D match to TRBD1 (5 bases). The CDR3 has 14 amino acids. Germline V gene lookup returns CDR1 DFQATT and CDR2 SNEGSKA (reference sequence). Trimming took off 1 base at V and 1 base at J, with 11 bases between the two ends. The CDR3 here is CSARGRVRSYEQYF. CDR3 DNA: TGCAGTGCTAGAGGCAGGGTGAGATCCTACGAGCAGTACTTC.

V is TRBV20-1 and J is TRBJ2-3; 7 bases match TRBD1. Trimming took 6 bases from V and 4 from J; bases not matched to a gene: 10. CDR1 and CDR2 from the germline V gene are DFQATT and SNEGSKA (reference sequence). This CDR3 has 14 amino acids. The CDR3 coding sequence is TGCAGTGCCTATTTAGGGGGCCGGCCAGATACGCAGTATTTT. Its translation is CSAYLGGRPDTQYF.

The CDR3 DNA reads TGCAGCGTTAGGACAGGGGGCGGCGGCTACACCTTC. It encodes CSVRTGGGGYTF. The rearrangement joins TRBV29-1 to TRBJ1-2; 11 bases agree with TRBD1. The CDR3 contains 12 residues. Germline values: CDR1 SQVTM, CDR2 ANQGSEA. V dropped 5 bases and J dropped 8; count of bases not matched to a gene: 4.

The chain links TRBV20-1 to TRBJ1-1; D perhaps matches TRBD1 (6 bases). Germline CDR1 is DFQATT and CDR2 is SNEGSKA (reference sequence). The CDR3 length is 13 residues. Trimming stripped 5 bases from V and 5 bases from J, with 15 bases between. The CDR3: CSAPNTGLTEAFF. The CDR3, as DNA: TGCAGTGCTCCGAACACAGGGCTAACTGAAGCTTTCTTT.

Written as DNA, the CDR3 is TGTGCCAGCTTGGACCTTGGCGGGAGAGCAGATACGCAGTATTTT. As protein: CASLDLGGRADTQYF. The chain uses TRBV2 and TRBJ2-3, with 7 bases matching TRBD2. The length of the CDR3 is 15 residues. Germline V lookup: CDR1 SNHLY, CDR2 FYNNEI. After removal of 8 bases from V and 4 bases from J, the junction contained 12 bases not matched to a gene. The entire variable domain, with the rest obtained from reference TRBV2 and TRBJ2-3, is as follows: EPEVTQTPSHQVTQMGQEVILRCVPISNHLYFYWYRQILGQKVEFLVSFYNNEISEKSEIFDDQFSVERPDGSNFTLKIRSTKLEDSAMYFCASLDLGGRADTQYFGPGTRLTVL.

The chain uses TRBV3-1 and TRBJ2-7; 11 bases fit TRBD2. There are 14 residues in the CDR3. CDR1 is LGHDT, CDR2 YNNKEL, per germline (reference sequence). V shed 8 bases and J 3 bases; nucleotides not matched to a gene: 6. CDR3 sequence (DNA): TGTGCCAGCTGTCCCGGGACTAGCGGCTACGAGCAGTACTTC. This sequence encodes CASCPGTSGYEQYF.

The rearrangement joins TRBV15 to TRBJ1-4, with TRBD1 matching 7 bases. The V segment lost 5 bases and the J segment 6 bases; nucleotides outside the gene matches: 9. CDR3 length: 15 residues. CDR1 and CDR2 from the germline V gene are LNHNV and YYDKDF (reference sequence). The CDR3 loop is CATSLGGSEDEKLFF. The CDR3 nucleotides are TGTGCCACCAGCCTAGGGGGCAGCGAAGATGAAAAACTGTTTTTT.

V gene TRBV7-2 combines with J gene TRBJ1-1; maybe TRBD1 (5 bases). The germline V gene has CDR1 SGHTA and CDR2 FQGNSA. The CDR3 is made up of 13 amino acids. Between the trimmed V and J ends, which lost 0 bases and 12 bases, there was a span of 14 bases. The CDR3 loop reads CASSLAPRDGPFF. For the CDR3, the DNA is TGTGCCAGCAGCTTAGCCCCCCGGGACGGCCCTTTCTTT.

The chain is built from TRBV29-1 and TRBJ1-4; D call uncertain. Trimming pared 7 bases from V and 6 bases from J, leaving 9 bases between. The CDR3 has 11 amino acids. The germline gives CDR1 SQVTM, CDR2 ANQGSEA. CDR3 sequence: CSGEEDEKLFF. CDR3 coding DNA: TGCAGCGGCGAGGAGGATGAAAAACTGTTTTTT.

J is TRBJ2-7 and V is TRBV6-5, with D hard to call. The CDR3 is 15 residues long. V dropped 7 bases and J dropped 2 bases, with 18 bases sitting between them. Germline lookup yields CDR1 MNHEY and CDR2 SVGAGI. The CDR3 sequence is CASKQKLSETYEQYF. The CDR3 bases are TGTGCCAGCAAACAAAAACTAAGCGAAACCTACGAGCAGTACTTC.